These T cell receptor beta chains were read from a single sample in a study of cytomegalovirus exposure and HLA in healthy donors. TCRdb keeps only in-frame clones here, not all; method: immunoSEQ multiplex PCR. Among 100,000 to 150,000 clones listed, roughly 80% were seen once. What was sequenced was PBMCs. These receptors all come from a woman in her 40s in good health and CMV-seronegative. CDR3s include the opening cysteine and the closing phenylalanine or tryptophan. The D gene is left open where the match is weak. Only some rows state a clone size, as once, few, many or a class for expanded clones.

TGTGCCAGCAGTGCTGAGAACTATGGCTACACCTTC	CASSAENYGYTF	TRBV2	once	NA	TRBJ1-2
TGTGCCAGCAGCTTGGCCGGCCCCGTTGCGGTGGGAGTCTACGAGCAGTACTTC	CASSLAGPVAVGVYEQYF	TRBV5-6	NA	NA	TRBJ2-7
TGTGCCAGCAGCGGTACGTTGAGCTCCTATAATTCACCCCTCCACTTT	CASSGTLSSYNSPLHF	TRBV13	NA	NA	TRBJ1-6
TGCGCCAGCAGCCAAGATGCGGGAGGAGGCAATCAGCCCCAGCATTTT	CASSQDAGGGNQPQHF	TRBV4-1	NA	NA	TRBJ1-5
TGTGCCAGCACGTGGGGGAGGAGGACCGGGGAGCTGTTTTTT	CASTWGRRTGELFF	TRBV27	NA	NA	TRBJ2-2
TGTGCCAGCAGGCGGGACGGAAATAGCAATCAGCCCCAGCATTTT	CASRRDGNSNQPQHF	TRBV6-1	NA	NA	TRBJ1-5
TGTGCCAGCAGTCTGGGAGGGGGTACTGAAGCTTTCTTT	CASSLGGGTEAFF	TRBV9	NA	NA	TRBJ1-1
TGCGCCAGCAGCTCACTACCGGGTCTCAGACAGCCCCAGCATTTT	CASSSLPGLRQPQHF	TRBV5-1	NA	NA	TRBJ1-5
TGCGCCAGCAGCCTCGGACTAGCGGGGGACACAGATACGCAGTATTTT	CASSLGLAGDTDTQYF	TRBV4-3	NA	TRBD2	TRBJ2-3
TGCGCCAGCAGCTATAGTACTAGCGGGAGCAGGGAGACCCAGTACTTC	CASSYSTSGSRETQYF	TRBV5-1	NA	TRBD2	TRBJ2-5
TGTGCCAGCACCGGGGTAGCGGGGGTTCAAGAGACCCAGTACTTC	CASTGVAGVQETQYF	TRBV6-1	NA	TRBD2	TRBJ2-5
TGCGCCAGCAGGAGGACAGCGAACACCGGGGAGCTGTTTTTT	CASRRTANTGELFF	TRBV4-1	NA	NA	TRBJ2-2
TGTGCCAGCAGCCCGGGACACTCATATGGCTACACCTTC	CASSPGHSYGYTF	TRBV27	NA	NA	TRBJ1-2
TGCGCCAGCAGCCCGGGACTAGGGCCCGGGCAGTTCTTC	CASSPGLGPGQFF	TRBV4-3	NA	TRBD2	TRBJ2-1
TGCGCCAGCAGCCAACCGGGGGGGGGCACAGATACGCAGTATTTT	CASSQPGGGTDTQYF	TRBV4-1	NA	TRBD2	TRBJ2-3
TGCGCCAGCAGCCCGGGACTAGCGGGAGGAGTCTACAATGAGCAGTTCTTC	CASSPGLAGGVYNEQFF	TRBV5-1	NA	TRBD2	TRBJ2-1
TGTGCCAGCAGCCCATCAGGGTTCGTCTATGGCTACACCTTC	CASSPSGFVYGYTF	TRBV9	NA	NA	TRBJ1-2
TGTGCCAGCAGCCCTCCGGGACAGGGACGTGAAGCTTTCTTT	CASSPPGQGREAFF	TRBV28	NA	TRBD1	TRBJ1-1
TGTGCCAGCAGCGAAGGGACTAGATTCTCCTACGAGCAGTACTTC	CASSEGTRFSYEQYF	TRBV5-4	NA	TRBD2	TRBJ2-7
TGTGCCAGCAGCAACTCGGTCGGGGGGTGGGTAACAGATACGCAGTATTTT	CASSNSVGGWVTDTQYF	TRBV5-6	NA	TRBD2	TRBJ2-3
TGTGCCAGCAGTTACTCGTCCTACTTGCCTTACAATGAGCAGTTCTTC	CASSYSSYLPYNEQFF	TRBV6-6	NA	NA	TRBJ2-1
TGTGCCAGTAAAGCACAGGGATATTATCAGCCCCAGCATTTT	CASKAQGYYQPQHF	TRBV19	NA	NA	TRBJ1-5
TGCGCCAGCAGCTTGGAGGCAGCTAGCACCTACGAGCAGTACTTC	CASSLEAASTYEQYF	TRBV5-1	NA	NA	TRBJ2-7
TGTGCCACCAGCAGGGGGACAGGGAAGAACACTGAAGCTTTCTTT	CATSRGTGKNTEAFF	TRBV15	NA	TRBD1	TRBJ1-1
TGTGCCAGCAGCCTGACAGGGCAATATCAGCCCCAGCATTTT	CASSLTGQYQPQHF	TRBV2	NA	TRBD1	TRBJ1-5
TGTGCCAGCAGCTTGGGGCGACGAACAGATACGCAGTATTTT	CASSLGRRTDTQYF	TRBV13	once	NA	TRBJ2-3
TGTGCCAGCAGCTTATACCTTCAGTCCGAATATGGCTACACCTTC	CASSLYLQSEYGYTF	TRBV11-2	NA	NA	TRBJ1-2
TGTGCCAGTAGGTTCAAGGACAGGGGGAATCAGCCCCAGCATTTT	CASRFKDRGNQPQHF	TRBV19	NA	TRBD1	TRBJ1-5
TGCGCCAGCAGAGGGACAGCGACGTCTAATTCACCCCTCCACTTT	CASRGTATSNSPLHF	TRBV4-3	few	TRBD1	TRBJ1-6
TGTGCCAGCAGCCCCAGGGGAGACAGGATTAATGAAAAACTGTTTTTT	CASSPRGDRINEKLFF	TRBV4-2	NA	NA	TRBJ1-4
TGTGCCAGCAGCTTGGTCGGGCAGGGGAACACTGAAGCTTTCTTT	CASSLVGQGNTEAFF	TRBV5-4	few	NA	TRBJ1-1
TGTGCCAGCAGCTTGCCTTCAGGGGCTACCGGCTACACCTTC	CASSLPSGATGYTF	TRBV5-5	many	NA	TRBJ1-2
TGTGCCAGCAGCTTAGACGAGTACAATGAGCAGTTCTTC	CASSLDEYNEQFF	TRBV7-6	NA	NA	TRBJ2-1
TGTGCCAGCAGTTCTGACTTGAGCGGTTACGAGCAGTACTTC	CASSSDLSGYEQYF	TRBV2	NA	NA	TRBJ2-7
TGCGCCAGCAGCCGGGGCAGGGGAAAGGAAAAACTGTTTTTT	CASSRGRGKEKLFF	TRBV4-3	few	NA	TRBJ1-4
TGTGCCAGCAAAGGGGGCGGGAAGGGCTACACCTTC	CASKGGGKGYTF	TRBV28	NA	TRBD1	TRBJ1-2
TGTGCTAGTGGGCCCTCAGGGATCGGAAACACCATATATTTT	CASGPSGIGNTIYF	TRBV12-5	NA	NA	TRBJ1-3
TGTGCCAGCAGTTTATCGGTCGGGAGGCAGCCCCAGCATTTT	CASSLSVGRQPQHF	TRBV27	NA	NA	TRBJ1-5
TGCGCCAGCAGCCCACGTCTTAGCGGCGGCGGGGAGCTGTTTTTT	CASSPRLSGGGELFF	TRBV4-3	NA	NA	TRBJ2-2
TGCGCCAGCAGCTTTACCGGGACAGGGAACACTGAAGCTTTCTTT	CASSFTGTGNTEAFF	TRBV5-1	NA	TRBD1	TRBJ1-1
TGTGCCAGCTCCGGGACTAGCGCCCGGGAGACCCAGTACTTC	CASSGTSARETQYF	TRBV7-9	once	TRBD2	TRBJ2-5
TGTGCCACCGGGGGGGGGTTACGGTCACCCCTCCACTTT	CATGGGLRSPLHF	TRBV2	NA	NA	TRBJ1-6
TGTGCCAGCAGTGAAGGGGAGACTGAAGCTTTCTTT	CASSEGETEAFF	TRBV2	NA	NA	TRBJ1-1
TGCGCCAGCAGCCAAGACAGTCGGGACAGGGGAAGTGGCTACACCTTC	CASSQDSRDRGSGYTF	TRBV4-1	NA	TRBD1	TRBJ1-2
TGTGCCAGCAGTTTTTCAGGGGCTCCCGGGGAGACCCAGTACTTC	CASSFSGAPGETQYF	TRBV27	NA	NA	TRBJ2-5
TGTGCCAGCAGCTTAAGGACAGGCAATCAGCCCCAGCATTTT	CASSLRTGNQPQHF	TRBV7-8	once	NA	TRBJ1-5
TGTGCCAGCAGCCAAGATCTAAGAGCAGGTGAAGCTTTCTTT	CASSQDLRAGEAFF	TRBV4-2	NA	NA	TRBJ1-1
TGTGCCAGCAGTTACGACAGAGATTCACCCCTCCACTTT	CASSYDRDSPLHF	TRBV6-6	once	NA	TRBJ1-6
TGTGCCAGCAGGCAACTCAGGGAAATCACTGAAGCTTTCTTT	CASRQLREITEAFF	TRBV7-8	NA	NA	TRBJ1-1
TGTGCCAGCAGTTACGGGGGACTTAACTATGGCTACACCTTC	CASSYGGLNYGYTF	TRBV6-5	NA	NA	TRBJ1-2
TGCGCCAGCAGCTTGGGGGAAGCCCAGGGTCAGCCCCAGCATTTT	CASSLGEAQGQPQHF	TRBV5-1	NA	NA	TRBJ1-5
TGTGCCAGCAGTCCTAGACAGGGGCGGCCCTACGAGCAGTACTTC	CASSPRQGRPYEQYF	TRBV27	NA	TRBD1	TRBJ2-7
TGTGCCAGCAGCATCGGAGCAGGGGGCGACACTGAAGCTTTCTTT	CASSIGAGGDTEAFF	TRBV5-3	NA	TRBD1	TRBJ1-1
TGTGCCAGCAGCTTCGGCGGGAGGGAGTACGAGCAGTACTTC	CASSFGGREYEQYF	TRBV5-4	NA	TRBD2	TRBJ2-7
TGTGCCAGCAGTGGGAGCGGACAGCTCCACGAGCAGTACTTC	CASSGSGQLHEQYF	TRBV27	NA	NA	TRBJ2-7
TGTGCCAGCAGCCCCGGGACAGGGGGGTTTGGCTACACCTTC	CASSPGTGGFGYTF	TRBV5-4	NA	TRBD1	TRBJ1-2
TGTGCCAGCTCACCCAGGACTAGCGGGGCTAGCACAGATACGCAGTATTTT	CASSPRTSGASTDTQYF	TRBV18	once	TRBD2	TRBJ2-3
TGTGCCAGCTCACCATTGGGAACAGGGGCGAACACCGGGGAGCTGTTTTTT	CASSPLGTGANTGELFF	TRBV18	NA	TRBD1	TRBJ2-2